Presented here are 25 T cell receptor beta chains from one specimen sequenced in a study of T cells in women clearing cervical HPV infection. Using immunoSEQ multiplex PCR, the repertoire was profiled, and TCRdb retains in-frame clones only, with some absent. Here the sample table reports 36,000 or so clones. Sequenced: blood buffy coat. All receptors come from a woman aged 18-69 years with a cervical HPV16 infection that either progressed to CIN3+ or cleared (not recorded which).

A note on this clone: The read finishes 3 residues shy of the CDR3 end, and the germline J gene is used to complete it. The V call is TRBV30, the J call TRBJ1-2; 8 nucleotides match TRBD1. In germline, CDR1 is GTSNPN, CDR2 SVGIG (reference sequence). The CDR3 is made up of 15 amino acids. The trim removed 3 bases at V and 2 bases at J, leaving 8 bases unmatched. The CDR3 sequence: CAWSLQGEPNYGYTF. The part of the CDR3 DNA that was read is TGTGCCTGGAGCCTACAGGGGGAACCCAACTATGGC.

Regarding this clone: Read sequence stops 3 residues before the CDR3 end, and the germline J gene provides the missing end. This sequence joins TRBV5-1 and TRBJ1-1, with D possibly matching TRBD1 (6 bases). Germline CDR1 reads SGHRS; CDR2 reads YFSETQ. This CDR3 is built from 14 residues. Between the trimmed V and J ends, which lost 2 bases and 1 base, there was a span of 9 bases. CDR3 loop: CASSFEQGNTEAFF. The sequenced CDR3 bases are TGCGCCAGCAGCTTTGAACAGGGGAACACTGAA.

Points on this clone: The read comes to an end 3 residues before the CDR3 does, leaving the germline J gene to fill in the end. V usage is TRBV5-1 and J usage is TRBJ1-4, with TRBD1 matching 11 bases. This CDR3 region has 15 residues. Germline V gene sequence: CDR1 SGHRS, CDR2 YFSETQ. The V gene end was trimmed by 4 bases and the J gene end by 7 bases; junction bases not matched to a gene: 6. The CDR3 loop is CASSLRDRGSEKLFF. Incomplete CDR3 DNA: TGCGCCAGCAGCCTCCGGGACAGGGGGAGTGAAAAA.

For this clone: The read comes to an end 3 residues before the CDR3 does, leaving the germline J gene to fill in the end. The chain has TRBV12-3 or TRBV12-4 and TRBJ2-1, with 10 bases matching TRBD2. This CDR3 is 17 amino acids long. V trimming: 5 bases; J trimming: 7 bases; junction bases outside the gene matches: 14. The CDR3 loop is CASSRPGTSGIMNEQFF. The part of the CDR3 DNA that was read is TGTGCCAGCAGTCGTCCCGGTACTAGCGGGATTATGAATGAG.

Notes on this clone: The missing CDR3 end, 3 residues past where the read stops, is filled in from the germline J gene. This chain links TRBV6-2 or TRBV6-3 with TRBJ1-2, with TRBD1 identical over 7 bases. V shed 0 bases, J shed 1 base, and the junction held 8 bases outside the gene matches. This CDR3 contains 17 residues. Germline V gives CDR1 MNHEY, CDR2 SVGEGT. CDR3 loop: CASSYSNLGDSNYGYTF. The covered CDR3 bases are TGTGCCAGCAGTTACTCCAATTTGGGGGACAGTAACTATGGC.

To note about this clone: The read ends 3 residues shy of where the CDR3 ends; the end is completed using the germline J gene. V and J are TRBV2 and TRBJ2-3; D gene ambiguous. The CDR3 runs to 17 residues. Germline CDR1 and CDR2: SNHLY and FYNNEI. Trimming removed 3 bases from V and 2 bases from J, with 18 bases in between. The CDR3 DNA, read in part, is TGTGCCAGCAGTGAGGCGGTTGGCGCTAAACCCACAGATACG. Amino acid sequence: CASSEAVGAKPTDT. The CDR3 as a whole reads CASSEAVGAKPTDTQYF.

In regard to this clone: The CDR3 end is not reached by the read, which stops 3 residues before it; the germline J gene fills it in. The V call is TRBV12-3 or TRBV12-4, the J call TRBJ2-7; 7 bases map to TRBD2. Trimming cost V 5 bases and J 2 bases; bases outside gene matches: 6. This CDR3 is 14 amino acids long. The CDR3 sequence is CASSGGGSPYEQYF. The part of the CDR3 DNA that was read is TGTGCCAGCAGTGGGGGGGGGAGTCCCTACGAG.

Notes on this clone: The CDR3 is cut off 3 residues early in the read; its end comes from the germline J gene. The V call is TRBV30, the J call TRBJ1-4; possibly TRBD1 for D (5 bases). Between the trimmed V and J ends, which lost 4 bases and 5 bases, there was a span of 17 bases. This CDR3 is built from 15 residues. Germline assignment: CDR1 GTSNPN and CDR2 SVGIG (reference sequence). The CDR3 loop reads CAWNALGQINEKLFF. The sequenced CDR3 bases are TGTGCCTGGAATGCTTTGGGGCAGATCAATGAAAAA.

In the case of this clone: Read coverage stops 3 residues before the CDR3 terminus; the germline J gene supplies the remainder. The gene calls are TRBV2 and TRBJ2-5; weak D call: TRBD1 (5 bases). Germline lookup yields CDR1 SNHLY and CDR2 FYNNEI. Trimming took 5 bases from V and 2 from J, leaving 9 bases between them. CDR3 length: 13 amino acids. The CDR3: CASSPDSQETQYF. CDR3 DNA (partial): TGTGCCAGCAGTCCTGACAGTCAAGAGACC.

In the case of this clone: The CDR3 end lies 3 residues beyond the end of the read and is filled in from the germline J gene. The chain employs TRBV4-1 and TRBJ1-4; 10 bases match TRBD1. V shed 1 base and J 7 bases; nucleotides not matched to a gene: 6. CDR3 length: 16 residues. In germline, CDR1 is MGHRA, CDR2 YSYEKL. CDR3 sequence: CASSQGGDRGREKLFF. CDR3 bases read: TGCGCCAGCAGCCAAGGGGGGGACAGGGGACGTGAAAAA.

As for this clone: The CDR3 is cut off 3 residues early in the read; its end comes from the germline J gene. The chain employs TRBV2 and TRBJ2-5, with 8 bases fitting TRBD2. The CDR3 is 16 residues long. V lost 2 bases and J lost 5; bases outside the gene matches: 10. Germline lookup yields CDR1 SNHLY and CDR2 FYNNEI. The CDR3 loop reads CASSEFGAGELETQYF. The sequenced CDR3 bases are TGTGCCAGCAGTGAATTTGGAGCGGGAGAATTGGAGACC.

Of note for this clone: The read falls 3 residues short of the CDR3 end, and the missing part is taken from the germline J gene. The chain has TRBV18 and TRBJ2-5; 8 bases fit TRBD2. The CDR3 totals 15 residues. Looked up from germline, CDR1 is KGHSH and CDR2 is LQKENI. V was clipped by 6 bases and J by 5 bases; unmatched bases: 11. The CDR3 bases that were read are TGTGCCAGCTCCCCCCAAGCGGGGGCGGTGGAGACC. Its protein product is CASSPQAGAVET. The whole CDR3 protein reads CASSPQAGAVETQYF.

On this clone: The read falls 3 residues short of the CDR3 end, and the missing part is taken from the germline J gene. The chain uses TRBV20-1 and TRBJ2-3; 15 bases line up with TRBD2. Trimming took 5 bases from V and 0 from J; bases not matched to a gene: 6. The germline gives CDR1 DFQATT, CDR2 SNEGSKA (reference sequence). The CDR3 runs 17 residues. The sequenced part of the CDR3 DNA is TGCAGTGCTGACGGGACTAGCGGGGGGACTAGCACAGATACG. Amino acid sequence: CSADGTSGGTSTDT. From start to end, the CDR3 is CSADGTSGGTSTDTQYF.

A note on this clone: A junction end diverges from the germline sequence, so it may reflect a read error. Read coverage stops 3 residues before the CDR3 terminus; the germline J gene supplies the remainder. The chain couples TRBV4-2 to TRBJ2-3; 9 bases align to TRBD2. The CDR3 is 18 residues long. Germline CDR1 reads LGHNA; CDR2 reads YNFKEQ. The CDR3 protein is CASSQDPTSGTSTDTQYF. The CDR3 DNA, read in part, is TGCGCCAGCAGCCAAGACCCGACTAGCGGTACAAGCACAGATACG.

A word on this clone: The read stops 3 residues short of the end of the CDR3; the missing end is completed from the germline J gene. This sequence joins TRBV20-1 and TRBJ2-3; 7 nucleotides match TRBD1. Germline assignment: CDR1 DFQATT and CDR2 SNEGSKA (reference sequence). Losses at the gene ends were 6 bases for V and 4 bases for J; bases not matched to a gene: 7. This CDR3 region has 13 residues. The CDR3: CSALRTGPDTQYF. The sequenced CDR3 bases are TGCAGTGCACTTCGGACAGGCCCAGATACG.

As for this clone: The read gets to within 3 residues of the CDR3 end, and the germline J gene fills in the rest. The chain uses TRBV12-3 or TRBV12-4 and TRBJ1-1, with D possibly being TRBD1 (5 bases). The V end lost 4 bases, the J end lost 5 bases, and 11 bases lay between the germline ends. The CDR3 runs to 13 residues. The CDR3 bases that were read are TGTGCCAGCAGTTCAGGGTTAGGGACTGAA. As protein: CASSSGLGTE. The CDR3, in full, reads CASSSGLGTEAFF.

As regards this clone: Sequencing ends 3 residues short of the CDR3 end; the germline J gene provides the rest. The chain recombines TRBV12-3 or TRBV12-4 with TRBJ2-5, with 8 bases aligning to TRBD2. Trimming at V came to 7 bases and at J to 1 base, leaving 2 bases not matched to a gene. This CDR3 comprises 13 residues. The CDR3 loop reads CASTSGGQETQYF. The CDR3 DNA, read in part, is TGTGCCAGCACCAGCGGGGGCCAAGAGACC.

A note on this clone: The read finishes 3 residues shy of the CDR3 end, and the germline J gene is used to complete it. The gene calls are TRBV2 and TRBJ2-2; D is perhaps TRBD1 (6 bases). Trimming removed 3 bases from V and 6 bases from J, with 8 bases in between. The CDR3 length is 13 residues. Germline assignment: CDR1 SNHLY and CDR2 FYNNEI. Partial CDR3 DNA: TGTGCCAGCAGTGATGGGGGCCCCGGGGAG. It encodes CASSDGGPGE. Given in full, the CDR3 is CASSDGGPGELFF. The full variable domain, with the rest looked up from reference TRBV2 and TRBJ2-2, is EPEVTQTPSHQVTQMGQEVILRCVPISNHLYFYWYRQILGQKVEFLVSFYNNEISEKSEIFDDQFSVERPDGSNFTLKIRSTKLEDSAMYFCASSDGGPGELFFGEGSRLTVL.

As regards this clone: From the germline J gene comes the end of the CDR3, since the read stops 3 residues before it. J is TRBJ1-2 and V is TRBV6-2 or TRBV6-3; possibly TRBD1 for D (5 bases). This CDR3 comprises 14 residues. Germline V gene lookup returns CDR1 MNHEY and CDR2 SVGEGT. CDR3 protein: CASTPLLGGDDYTF. Partial CDR3 DNA: TGTGCCAGCACCCCCCTACTCGGGGGGGACGAC.

In regard to this clone: The CDR3 is cut off 3 residues early in the read; its end comes from the germline J gene. The V and J genes are TRBV7-3 and TRBJ2-1; unclear D gene. Germline assignment: CDR1 SGHTA and CDR2 FQGTGA. The ends were cut back, 2 bases at V and 6 bases at J, with 11 bases in the middle. This CDR3 contains 14 residues. The CDR3 DNA, read in part, is TGTGCCAGCAGCTTAGGTCTAGTAGGCAATGAG. Translation: CASSLGLVGNE. The complete CDR3 protein is CASSLGLVGNEQFF.

In regard to this clone: The CDR3 is cut off 3 residues early in the read; its end comes from the germline J gene. The chain has TRBV4-2 and TRBJ1-6, with TRBD1 identical over 7 bases. With 0 bases clipped from V and 7 bases from J, the junction kept 9 bases outside the gene matches. CDR1 and CDR2 (germline): LGHNA, YNFKEQ. The CDR3 consists of 17 residues. The CDR3 bases that were read are TGTGCCAGCAGCCAAGAGTTGAGAGGGGGCTCGAATTCACCC. This encodes CASSQELRGGSNSP. The full CDR3 sequence reads CASSQELRGGSNSPLHF.

Of note for this clone: The DNA ends 3 residues before the CDR3 does, and the rest of the CDR3 is filled in from the germline J gene. This rearrangement joins TRBV6-2 or TRBV6-3 to TRBJ1-2, with 7 positions matching TRBD1. V lost 8 bases to trimming and J lost 3 bases; unmatched junction nucleotides: 12. CDR3 length: 15 amino acids. Germline lookup yields CDR1 MNHEY and CDR2 SVGEGT. CDR3 bases read: TGTGCCAGCCGCCCGACAGGGACCAGAGACTATGGC. As protein: CASRPTGTRDYG. The entire CDR3 sequence reads CASRPTGTRDYGYTF.

A note on this clone: The observed sequence ends 3 residues before the CDR3 terminus, with the missing tail filled in from the germline J gene. The V call is TRBV5-5, the J call TRBJ1-6; 8 bases agree with TRBD1. Germline loops: CDR1 SGHKS, CDR2 YYEKEE (reference sequence). Germline trimming cut 5 bases from V and 7 bases from J; bases unmatched to any gene: 5. The CDR3 loop spans 14 amino acids. The CDR3 here is CASRPRTGNSPLHF. CDR3 DNA, as far as it was read: TGTGCCAGCAGACCCAGGACAGGGAATTCACCC.

Worth noting for this clone: The read terminates 3 residues before the CDR3 end, so the remaining end is supplied by the germline J gene. The chain employs TRBV5-1 and TRBJ2-7, with TRBD1 matching over 7 bases. Unmatched junction bases numbered 3, after V lost 0 bases and J lost 0 bases. Germline V CDR1 and CDR2: SGHRS, YFSETQ. The CDR3 has 15 residues. CDR3 loop: CASSLEGGASYEQYF. CDR3 bases read: TGCGCCAGCAGCTTGGAAGGGGGCGCCTCCTACGAG.

This CDR3 reads CASSSTASTDTQYF. The CDR3 DNA, read in part, is TGTGCCAGCAGCTCGACAGCTAGCACAGATACG. The rearrangement joins TRBV7-9 to TRBJ2-3; possibly TRBD1 for D (5 bases). The read comes to an end 3 residues before the CDR3 does, leaving the germline J gene to fill in the end. Germline V CDR1 and CDR2: SEHNR, FQNEAQ (reference sequence). Trimming pared 4 bases from V and 0 bases from J, leaving 8 bases between. CDR3 length: 14 amino acids.